This TCR beta chain was recorded in a study of cytomegalovirus exposure and HLA in healthy donors. On the study more broadly: Some 180 million T cells yielded 110 million or so unique TCR beta sequences in earlier analysis. Some 90 million unique TCRs from HLA-typed donors were held in an early data release.

Study-level points and caveats: V- and J-gene trimming of TCR beta was linked (in a later analysis) to a missense DCLRE1C variant.

To note about this clone: Its antigen is unidentified.

The PCR used 60 Vbeta and 13 Jbeta primers. Under the authors' procedure: Around 11 million shared chains were among the roughly 80 million unique TCR beta chains that a later analysis counted. This table comes from immunoSEQ multiplex PCR, and its TCRdb copy is limited to in-frame clones, with some not included. V and J calls and clone size come straight from that table; D and trimming were deduced from the DNA. The table includes approximately 79,000 clones, roughly 79% detected once. This CDR3 contains 15 residues. Trimming removed 4 bases from V and 2 bases from J, with 13 bases in between. Germline lookup yields CDR1 SEHNR and CDR2 FQNEAQ (reference sequence).

The chain is built from TRBV7-9 and TRBJ2-3; tentatively, D is TRBD1 (5 bases). The clonotype originates from a male donor in good health and CMV-seropositive. Sequenced input: PBMCs. The CDR3 nucleotides are TGTGCCAGCAGCTCCCTTTGGACACACACAGATACGCAGTATTTT. This encodes CASSSLWTHTDTQYF.